This TCR beta chain was profiled in a study of blood T cell repertoires in COVID-19. Only in-frame clones appear in the TCRdb table, and some are missing; sequencing was by immunoSEQ multiplex PCR. The table lists 150,000 to 200,000 clones, 60% to 80% of them singletons. V dropped 4 bases and J dropped 4 bases, with 12 bases sitting between them. The CDR3 has 14 amino acids. Germline lookup yields CDR1 SGHNT and CDR2 YENEEA. This rearrangement joins TRBV11-3 to TRBJ2-3; D may be TRBD2 (6 bases). Sequenced: peripheral blood. The source is a woman aged 70 to 79 with acute or convalescent COVID-19. CDR3 nucleotides: TGTGCCAGCAGCTCCGGGACTCCTCCAGATACGCAGTATTTT. It translates to CASSSGTPPDTQYF. Full variable domain (rest looked up from reference TRBV11-3 and TRBJ2-3): EAGVVQSPRYKIIEKKQPVAFWCNPISGHNTLYWYLQNLGQGPELLIRYENEEAVDDSQLPKDRFSAERLKGVDSTLKIQPAELGDSAVYLCASSSGTPPDTQYFGPGTRLTVL.